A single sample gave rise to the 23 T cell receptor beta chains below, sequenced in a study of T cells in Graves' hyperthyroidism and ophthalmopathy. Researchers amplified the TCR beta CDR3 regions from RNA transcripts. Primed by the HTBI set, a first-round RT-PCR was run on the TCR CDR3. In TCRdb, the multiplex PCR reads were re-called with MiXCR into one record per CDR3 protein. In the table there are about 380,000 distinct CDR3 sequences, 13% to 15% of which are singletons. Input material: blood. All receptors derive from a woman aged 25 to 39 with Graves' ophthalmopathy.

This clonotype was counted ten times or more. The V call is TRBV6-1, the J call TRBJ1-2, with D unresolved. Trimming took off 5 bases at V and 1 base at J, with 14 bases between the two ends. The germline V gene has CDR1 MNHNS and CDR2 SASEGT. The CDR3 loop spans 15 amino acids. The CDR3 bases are TGTGCCAGCAGTTTCGACGGAAGGTATAACTATGGCTACACCTTC. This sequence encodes CASSFDGRYNYGYTF.

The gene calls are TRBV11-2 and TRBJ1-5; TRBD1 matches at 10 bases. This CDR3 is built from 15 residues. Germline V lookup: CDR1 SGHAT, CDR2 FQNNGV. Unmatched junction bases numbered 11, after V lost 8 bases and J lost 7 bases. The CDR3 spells CASESGTGVEQPQHF. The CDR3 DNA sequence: TGTGCCAGCGAAAGCGGGACAGGGGTGGAGCAGCCCCAGCATTTT.

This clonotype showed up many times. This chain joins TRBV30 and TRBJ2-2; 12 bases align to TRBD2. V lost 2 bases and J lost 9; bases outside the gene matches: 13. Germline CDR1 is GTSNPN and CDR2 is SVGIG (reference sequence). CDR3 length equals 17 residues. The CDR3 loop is CAWSPLNLAGGDRELFF. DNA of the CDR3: TGTGCCTGGAGTCCCCTTAACCTAGCGGGGGGGGATAGGGAGCTGTTTTTT.

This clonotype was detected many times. Here the CDR3 reads CASSTRQGGTEAFF. The CDR3 DNA follows: TGTGCCAGCAGCACACGACAGGGAGGGACTGAAGCTTTCTTT. The rearrangement uses TRBV11-1 and TRBJ1-1; 7 bases fit TRBD1. CDR1 is SGHAT and CDR2 is FQDESV in the germline V gene (reference sequence). CDR3 length: 14 residues. J lost 5 bases, V lost 5 bases, and 8 bases had no gene match.

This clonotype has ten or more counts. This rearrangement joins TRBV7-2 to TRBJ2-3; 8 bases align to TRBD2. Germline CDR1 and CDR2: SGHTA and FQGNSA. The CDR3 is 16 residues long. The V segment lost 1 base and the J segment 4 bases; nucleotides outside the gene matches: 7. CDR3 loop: CASSLGVSGVSDTQYF. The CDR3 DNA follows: TGTGCCAGCAGCTTAGGGGTTAGCGGGGTATCAGATACGCAGTATTTT.

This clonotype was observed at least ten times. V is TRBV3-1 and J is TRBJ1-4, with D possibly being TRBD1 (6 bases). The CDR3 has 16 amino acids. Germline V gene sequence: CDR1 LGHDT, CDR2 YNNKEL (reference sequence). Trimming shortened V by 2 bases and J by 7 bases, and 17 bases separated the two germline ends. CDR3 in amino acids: CASSQSYRVEGEKLFF. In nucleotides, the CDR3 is TGTGCCAGCAGCCAATCATACAGGGTGGAGGGTGAAAAACTGTTTTTT.

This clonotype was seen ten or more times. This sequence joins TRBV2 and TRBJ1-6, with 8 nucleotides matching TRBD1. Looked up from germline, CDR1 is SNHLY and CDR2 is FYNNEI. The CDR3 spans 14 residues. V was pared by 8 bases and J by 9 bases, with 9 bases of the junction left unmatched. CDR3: CASGQGALGSPLHF. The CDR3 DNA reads TGTGCCAGCGGCCAGGGGGCGTTAGGTTCACCCCTCCACTTT. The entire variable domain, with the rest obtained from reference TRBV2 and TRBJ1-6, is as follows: EPEVTQTPSHQVTQMGQEVILRCVPISNHLYFYWYRQILGQKVEFLVSFYNNEISEKSEIFDDQFSVERPDGSNFTLKIRSTKLEDSAMYFCASGQGALGSPLHFGNGTRLTVT.

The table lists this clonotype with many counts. CDR3 region: CASSEPKPTNEQFF. The CDR3 region has the DNA TGCGCCAGCAGCGAACCCAAACCAACTAATGAGCAGTTCTTC. The rearrangement links TRBV5-1 to TRBJ2-1, with D unclear. The CDR3 spans 14 residues. Germline CDR1 SGHRS, CDR2 YFSETQ. V was pared by 4 bases and J by 7 bases, with 15 bases between.

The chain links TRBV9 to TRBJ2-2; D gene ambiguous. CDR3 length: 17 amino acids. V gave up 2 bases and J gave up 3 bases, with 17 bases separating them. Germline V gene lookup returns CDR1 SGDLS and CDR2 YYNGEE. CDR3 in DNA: TGTGCCAGCAGCGTCAAGGTAAACGCGCCCGACACCGGGGAGCTGTTTTTT. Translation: CASSVKVNAPDTGELFF.

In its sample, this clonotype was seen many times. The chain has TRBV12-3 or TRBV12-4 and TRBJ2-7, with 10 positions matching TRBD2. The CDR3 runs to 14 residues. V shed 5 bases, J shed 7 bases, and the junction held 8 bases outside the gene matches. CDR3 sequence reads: CASSPGLAEREQYF. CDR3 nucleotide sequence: TGTGCCAGCAGTCCCGGACTAGCGGAGAGGGAGCAGTACTTC.

DNA of the CDR3: TGTGCCAGCAGCTCGAGGGGGACAGGGGACGCTGGGGCCAACGTCCTGACTTTC. This gives the protein CASSSRGTGDAGANVLTF. The rearrangement uses TRBV5-6 and TRBJ2-6; 10 bases match TRBD1. Trimming at V came to 3 bases and at J to 2 bases, leaving 8 bases not matched to a gene. CDR1 is SGHDT, CDR2 YYEEEE, per germline. The CDR3 extends over 18 amino acids. Using reference TRBV5-6 and TRBJ2-6 for the parts outside the CDR3, the full variable domain is DAGVTQSPTHLIKTRGQQVTLRCSPKSGHDTVSWYQQALGQGPQFIFQYYEEEERQRGNFPDRFSGHQFPNYSSELNVNALLLGDSALYLCASSSRGTGDAGANVLTFGAGSRLTVL.

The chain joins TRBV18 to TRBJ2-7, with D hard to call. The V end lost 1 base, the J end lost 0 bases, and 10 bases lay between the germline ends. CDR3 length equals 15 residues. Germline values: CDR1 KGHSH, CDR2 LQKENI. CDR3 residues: CASSPQGRNSYEQYF. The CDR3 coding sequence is TGTGCCAGCTCACCACAGGGAAGGAACTCCTACGAGCAGTACTTC.

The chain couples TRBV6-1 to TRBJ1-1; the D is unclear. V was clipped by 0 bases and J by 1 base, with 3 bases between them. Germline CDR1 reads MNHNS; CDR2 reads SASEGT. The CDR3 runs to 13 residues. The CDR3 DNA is TGTGCCAGCAGTGAAGCGCCGAACACTGAAGCTTTCTTT. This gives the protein CASSEAPNTEAFF.

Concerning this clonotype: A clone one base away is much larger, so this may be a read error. CDR3 sequence reads: CASRNRVVRQPQHF. The CDR3 bases are TGTGCCAGCAGAAACCGGGTGGTGCGTCAGCCCCAGCATTTT. V gene TRBV28 combines with J gene TRBJ1-5; D is undetermined. Germline assignment: CDR1 MDHEN and CDR2 SYDVKM. With 6 bases removed from V and 6 bases from J, the gap between germline ends came to 15 bases. This CDR3 is 14 amino acids long. Full variable domain (remainder filled in from reference TRBV28 and TRBJ1-5): DVKVTQSSRYLVKRTGEKVFLECVQDMDHENMFWYRQDPGLGLRLIYFSYDVKMKEKGDIPEGYSVSREKKERFSLILESASTNQTSMYLCASRNRVVRQPQHFGDGTRLSIL.

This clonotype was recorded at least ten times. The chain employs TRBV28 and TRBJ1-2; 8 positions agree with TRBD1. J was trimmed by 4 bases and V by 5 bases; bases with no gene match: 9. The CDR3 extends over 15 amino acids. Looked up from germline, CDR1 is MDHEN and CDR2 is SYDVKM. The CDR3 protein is CASSTGGLGVYGYTF. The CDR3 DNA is TGTGCCAGCAGTACAGGGGGATTGGGCGTCTATGGCTACACCTTC.

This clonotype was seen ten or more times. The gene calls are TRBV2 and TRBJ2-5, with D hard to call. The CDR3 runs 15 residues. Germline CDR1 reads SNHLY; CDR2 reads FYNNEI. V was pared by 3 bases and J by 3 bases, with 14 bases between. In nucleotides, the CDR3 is TGTGCCAGCAGTGATGTCTCACCCTCTAAAGAGACCCAGTACTTC. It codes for CASSDVSPSKETQYF.

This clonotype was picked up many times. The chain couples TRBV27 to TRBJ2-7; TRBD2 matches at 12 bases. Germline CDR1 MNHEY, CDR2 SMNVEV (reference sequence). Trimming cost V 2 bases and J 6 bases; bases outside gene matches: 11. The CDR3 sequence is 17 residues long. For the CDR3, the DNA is TGTGCCAGCAGTTTAGGGCTAGCGGGGGGGCCCCGCGCCGAGCAGTACTTC. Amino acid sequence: CASSLGLAGGPRAEQYF.

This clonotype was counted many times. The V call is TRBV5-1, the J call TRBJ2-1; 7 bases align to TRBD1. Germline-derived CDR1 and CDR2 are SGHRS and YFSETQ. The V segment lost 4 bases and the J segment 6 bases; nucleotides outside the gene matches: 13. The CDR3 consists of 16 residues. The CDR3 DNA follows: TGCGCCAGCAGCCTGATGTCGACAGGGCCAAGCAATGAGCAGTTCTTC. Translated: CASSLMSTGPSNEQFF.

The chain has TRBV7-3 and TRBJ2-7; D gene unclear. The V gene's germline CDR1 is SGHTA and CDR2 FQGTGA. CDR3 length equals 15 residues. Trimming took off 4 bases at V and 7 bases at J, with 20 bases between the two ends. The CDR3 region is CASSSRARNTGEQYF. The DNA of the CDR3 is TGTGCCAGCAGCTCACGTGCCCGGAACACCGGGGAGCAGTACTTC.

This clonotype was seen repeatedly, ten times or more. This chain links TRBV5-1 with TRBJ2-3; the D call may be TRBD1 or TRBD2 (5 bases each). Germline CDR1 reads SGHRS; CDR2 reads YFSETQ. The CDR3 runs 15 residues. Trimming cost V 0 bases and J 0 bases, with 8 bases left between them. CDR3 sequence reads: CASSLAGPSTDTQYF. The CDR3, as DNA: TGCGCCAGCAGCTTGGCGGGGCCCAGCACAGATACGCAGTATTTT.

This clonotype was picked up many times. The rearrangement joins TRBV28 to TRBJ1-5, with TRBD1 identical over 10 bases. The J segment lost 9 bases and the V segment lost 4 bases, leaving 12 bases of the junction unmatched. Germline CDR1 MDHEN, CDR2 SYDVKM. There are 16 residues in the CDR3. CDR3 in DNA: TGTGCCAGCAGTTCCACGACAGGGGGCGGGGAAAGGCCCCAGCATTTT. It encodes CASSSTTGGGERPQHF.

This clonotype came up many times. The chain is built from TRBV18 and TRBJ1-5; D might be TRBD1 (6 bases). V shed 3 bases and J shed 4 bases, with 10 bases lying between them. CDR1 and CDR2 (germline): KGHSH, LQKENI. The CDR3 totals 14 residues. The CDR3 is CASSPDQGNQPQHF. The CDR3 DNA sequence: TGTGCCAGCTCACCGGATCAGGGGAATCAGCCCCAGCATTTT.

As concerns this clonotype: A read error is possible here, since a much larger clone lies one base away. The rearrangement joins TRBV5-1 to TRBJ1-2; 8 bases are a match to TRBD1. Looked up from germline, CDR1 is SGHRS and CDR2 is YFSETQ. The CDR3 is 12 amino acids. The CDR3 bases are TGCGCCAGCAGCCCGGACAGGGTTGGCCACACCTTC. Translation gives CASSPDRVGHTF.